This T cell receptor beta chain stems from a study of cytomegalovirus exposure and HLA in healthy donors (dated by TCRdb to 2017 to 2019). Background for the entire study: An earlier analysis of several hundred of the donors reported roughly 300 Gb of sequence data and 100 million to 130 million unique TCR beta sequences from approximately 180 million T cells. Rather than using new phenotypic data, the later analysis identified candidate immune exposures from TCR beta sequences and from how often those sequences occurred across donors. Class I and class II HLA loci were covered by the typing at four-digit resolution. High-throughput TCR immunosequencing, statistical association of individual TCRs with disease status, and machine learning were combined to predict cytomegalovirus infection status. Typing coverage varied by locus: about 620-640 donors for A, B, C, DRB1 and DQB1; 522 for DQA1; some 610 for DPA1; 400 to 480 for DPB1. Among 398 genotyped donors of the cohort, an average of approximately 200,000 unique TCR beta nucleotide sequences was sequenced per donor, of which about 19% were non-productive. A separate validation cohort of about 110 different subjects was used in addition to the approximately 610-subject first cohort. An earlier analysis of 500 to 650 of the donors applied high-throughput TCR beta sequencing to assess whether each TCR beta V gene segment acted as functional or pseudogenic. In a later genetic analysis, genome-wide SNP genotypes for about three fifths of the roughly 670 donors were used, and that subset was treated as a discovery cohort. Every discovery cohort repertoire had been produced on one sequencing platform. An early release covering approximately 600 HLA-typed donors comprised about 300 gigabases of sequencing data and roughly 86 million unique TCR sequences. A later analysis re-examined previously published TCR beta repertoires from about 700 donors and added high-resolution HLA genotyping to investigate patterns of TCR occurrence. The T cell repertoires of around 670 subjects were profiled by immunosequencing and related to cytomegalovirus serostatus. The genetic ancestry cluster associated with self-reported Caucasian donors included roughly 84% of the 398 genotyped donors. Roughly 5 DR-DQ haplotypes were treated as single units for association and clustering because of strong linkage in the cohort. Alongside the repertoire data, information on donor age, sex, ethnicity and CMV serostatus was compiled. The study aimed to test whether cataloging public T cell receptors could reveal signatures of past pathogen exposure. The paper as a whole reports these results and caveats: A further reported finding was that TCR beta sequences accurately predicted the HLA-A and HLA-B alleles for most subjects in the first cohort. In this cohort, only TCR beta chains were sequenced, and detectable features were limited by the absence of alpha or paired-chain data. Some IMGT-functional V segments, including TRBV6-2 and TRBV6-3, could not be told apart with the 87-base-pair reads, so those segments were excluded. Seventeen rarely observed V segments, including chromosome 9 orphons, were excluded from the earlier analysis of several hundred of the donors because counts were too low. The study listed 150 to 200 TCR beta chains as associated with cytomegalovirus. A cluster of highly shared sequence variants was judged likely to be a technical artifact of the sequencing pipeline. It was suggested by the authors that the approach could potentially be generalized to other disease states and immunological phenotypes. Linkage disequilibrium might explain the correlated functional status among segregating V segments, but an unknown experimental factor could not be excluded. While some public TCRs were present in many individuals, most TCR sequences turned up only very rarely across donors. In a later analysis, several top co-occurrence clusters were reported to appear linked to parvovirus B19, influenza, CMV and Epstein-Barr virus. An earlier analysis of some 590 of the donors showed that most TCR beta V segments appeared in productive rearrangements either about 87% or about 30% of the time, which broadly matched IMGT annotations. In a later analysis, HLA-associated TCR beta chains showed more clonal expansion and lower generation probabilities than non-associated chains that were equally common. Because some donors lacked HLA typing at each locus, the association tests relied only on the typed subset. A few of the identified cytomegalovirus-associated TCR beta chains were confirmed in vitro to be specific for cytomegalovirus antigens. According to a later analysis, most CMV-associated TCR beta chains appeared to be HLA-restricted, and the HLA associations seemed to be driven largely by CMV exposure. Roughly uniform sequencing depth across donors was assumed in presence/absence analyses, although this assumption may not hold. According to a later genetic analysis, donors in an Asian-associated ancestry cluster had fewer N-insertions in productive TCRs than the approximately 700-donor mean. At a false discovery rate of 0.05, a later analysis linked about 16,000 TCR beta sequences to specific HLA alleles. According to a later analysis, TCR association rates differed among HLA loci, with DRB1 alleles showing the most associated TCRs and HLA-C alleles showing the fewest. Assigning TCR associations to individual alleles was difficult when HLA alleles, especially DR and DQ, strongly co-occurred. For the cohort, immune exposure information was limited to CMV serostatus. The classifier was reported to diagnose cytomegalovirus status with high specificity and sensitivity in both the original and validation cohorts. In a later genetic analysis, a missense DCLRE1C variant was associated with V-gene and J-gene trimming of TCR beta chains, and the association was replicated in an independent cohort.

Of note for this clone: It lacks a known antigen.

The library was made by the immunoSEQ multiplex PCR assay. The multiplex PCR relied on a mix of 60 forward primers for TCR Vbeta segments and 13 reverse primers for TCR Jbeta segments. A multiplex PCR assay on genomic DNA amplified the CDR3 region of rearranged TCR beta genes. Amplified TCR beta libraries were sequenced as 87-base-pair reads on the Illumina HiSeq System. On the authors' methods: A later analysis tallied roughly 78 million unique TCR beta chains across the 640 or so repertoires, and approximately 11 million of those chains were shared by two or more donors. To remove PCR and sequencing errors, raw reads were error-corrected and collapsed into unique sequences using a nearest-neighbor algorithm that merged closely related sequences. CDR3 sequences were aligned to IMGT reference sequences to assign V, D and J gene segments. For a sequence to be retained, a match of at least six nucleotides to both a V gene segment and a J gene segment was required. Rearrangements were classified as productive when the CDR3 lacked stop codons and remained in frame with V and J, and all other rearrangements were classified as non-productive. CDR3 was defined by IMGT convention, running from the second conserved V-encoded cysteine to the conserved J-encoded phenylalanine. Sequences without an unambiguous match to a single V gene segment were excluded from the earlier analysis of approximately 560 of the donors. An earlier analysis of fewer than 650 of the donors classified V segments as functional when productive rearrangements were above 56.7% and as segregating when the standard deviation between donors was above 5%. A statistical classification framework was built for diagnosing cytomegalovirus status from the catalog of TCR beta chain sequences. A later analysis assigned V and J genes by comparing TCR nucleotide sequences with IMGT/GENE-DB human TR gene sequences. In a later analysis, CDR3 sequences and most-parsimonious VDJ recombination scenarios were assigned using the TCRdist pipeline. In a later analysis, each TCR beta chain was defined by its CDR3 amino acid sequence together with its V-gene family, and reads without a unique V-gene family were excluded. As a way to deal with suspected cross-contamination and a sequencing artifact, a later analysis dropped 592 nucleotide sequences that were highly shared and had low generation probability. In a later analysis, a clonal expansion index for each public chain was calculated from normalized within-repertoire ranks of inferred template counts. Generation probabilities in a later analysis came from a VDJ recombination model fitted to out-of-frame rearrangements, and those results were checked against IGoR. A later analysis scored TCR-TCR, TCR-HLA and TCR-CMV co-occurrence with hypergeometric tests, applying a repertoire-size bias correction to TCR pairs. A later analysis estimated false discovery rates by permuting HLA or CMV assignments 20 times. In a later analysis, co-occurring TCRs were grouped using DBSCAN, with TCRdist sequence similarity added in when clustering inside HLA-allele-positive subsets. For co-occurrence clustering, repertoires with fewer than 30,000 or more than 120,000 public chains were excluded, along with five repertoires with anomalous nucleotide sharing. The table comes from immuneACCESS by way of TCRdb, which keeps in-frame sequences with V and J called. Part of the clones is missing from these tables; in studies checked, under half for an unresolved V gene and the rest for unknown reasons. The DNA gave D and trimming, while V, J and clone size come from that table. This sample's table lists 53,000 or so clones. The top ten constitute roughly an eighth of the sample.

The CDR3 sequence holds 15 residues, the cysteine and phenylalanine included. Just CDR3 DNA is preserved here, 45 bases in frame from base 1. After removal of 2 bases from V and 7 bases from J, the junction retains 8 bases not matched to a gene. CDR1 SGHTA and CDR2 FQGNSA are derived from the germline V gene. The cohort consisted of 600 to 700 healthy bone marrow donors. At the time of sampling, all cohort members were nominally healthy, though unrecorded immune exposures were likely present. The donor was CMV seropositive and was included in the group of approximately 300 seropositive cohort members. A peripheral blood sample was provided by each donor, and peripheral blood mononuclear cells were used for TCR beta sequencing. Genomic DNA extraction from the blood cell samples was performed with the Qiagen DNeasy Blood Extraction Kit.

Recombination linked TRBV7-2 to TRBJ1-5; TRBD1 fits 7 bases in the junction. The TCR was taken from a man between 18 and 35 years old in good health and CMV-seropositive. What was sequenced was PBMCs. The CDR3 region: CASSLTRGREQPQHF. The base sequence is TGTGCCAGCAGCTTAACGAGGGGGCGCGAACAGCCCCAGCATTTT.